The TCR beta chain under discussion was sequenced for a study of siplizumab effects on memory and regulatory T cells. Method: immunoSEQ multiplex PCR; TCRdb's copy keeps in-frame clones and lacks some. Among fewer than 120,000 clones listed, roughly 90% were seen once. V dropped 5 bases and J dropped 5; count of bases not matched to a gene: 9. The CDR3 is made up of 14 amino acids. Germline-derived CDR1 and CDR2 are SEHNR and FQNEAQ (reference sequence). As to this clone: What it binds is unknown.

Broader study findings: The apparent diversity of naive T cells exceeded that of memory cells, and naive T cells seemed to make a major contribution to the alloresponse. Suppressive activity of Tregs proliferating in siplizumab cultures remained unconfirmed. Phenotypic classification as naive or memory proved unattainable for roughly 75-96% of proliferating CD4+ or CD8+ clones.

Sequences were obtained from CD4+ T cells sorted from blood. This sequence joins TRBV7-9 and TRBJ2-7; TRBD2 matches 7 bases. This TCR was sampled from a human donor in good health. CDR3 in amino acids: CASSLYSGLDEQYF. As DNA, the CDR3 is TGTGCCAGCAGCCTCTATAGCGGGCTGGACGAGCAGTACTTC.